The 28 T cell receptor beta chains given below trace back to one sample, sequenced in a study of patients and donors after allogeneic stem cell transplantation. Via MiXCR, TCRdb re-called the RT-PCR reads, giving one row per CDR3 protein. This sample has over 150,000 distinct CDR3 sequences, with less than 45% found just once. Sequencing was performed on blood, either unsorted or a sorted T cell fraction (not recorded which). Every receptor here comes from a human donor who was either an allogeneic HSCT recipient or a stem cell or donor lymphocyte infusion donor (not recorded which). It is not recorded whose cells these are; they may come from a transplant donor.

The chain links TRBV27 to TRBJ1-5; no clear D gene. The CDR3 is 17 amino acids. V gave up 5 bases and J gave up 2 bases, with 19 bases separating them. CDR1 and CDR2 from the germline V gene are MNHEY and SMNVEV (reference sequence). The CDR3 region has the DNA TGTGCCAGCAGTCCCTGGCAAGGAACCGGAGGCAATCAGCCCCAGCATTTT. Its translation is CASSPWQGTGGNQPQHF.

This clonotype was counted between two and nine times. The chain joins TRBV5-1 to TRBJ1-1; D unclear. This CDR3 contains 15 residues. V was shortened by 1 base and J by 2 bases, with 12 bases between the two germline ends. Germline V lookup: CDR1 SGHRS, CDR2 YFSETQ. The DNA for the CDR3 is TGCGCCAGCAGCTTGACCAGGAGTTTTAACACTGAAGCTTTCTTT. As protein: CASSLTRSFNTEAFF.

This clonotype was seen a handful of times. The genes are TRBV12-3 or TRBV12-4 and TRBJ2-4; the D is unclear. The CDR3 is 15 residues long. The V end was cut by 1 base, the J end by 0 bases, with 7 bases between. The DNA for the CDR3 is TGTGCCAGCAGTTTAGGGGCAGGAGCCAAAAACATTCAGTACTTC. Translated: CASSLGAGAKNIQYF.

There are a few counts of this clonotype. V is TRBV20-1 and J is TRBJ1-5; TRBD1 matches at 10 bases. Trimming at V came to 6 bases and at J to 0 bases, leaving 11 bases not matched to a gene. This CDR3 is 17 amino acids long. Germline V CDR1 and CDR2: DFQATT, SNEGSKA (reference sequence). The CDR3 bases are TGCAGTGCGGTCGGGACAGGGGTTTCCATTAGCAATCAGCCCCAGCATTTT. Amino acids: CSAVGTGVSISNQPQHF.

The chain combines TRBV11-2 with TRBJ1-1; D remains ambiguous. This CDR3 has 13 amino acids. Trimming took off 6 bases at V and 5 bases at J, with 13 bases between the two ends. Looked up from germline, CDR1 is SGHAT and CDR2 is FQNNGV. The DNA of the CDR3 is TGTGCCAGCAGGTTATCCCCCGTGACTGAAGCTTTCTTT. This encodes CASRLSPVTEAFF.

This clonotype was observed a few times. The J gene is TRBJ1-2, the V gene TRBV5-1; D gene unclear. This CDR3 has 14 amino acids. Germline CDR1 is SGHRS and CDR2 is YFSETQ. V gave up 0 bases and J gave up 7 bases, with 13 bases separating them. CDR3 coding DNA: TGCGCCAGCAGCTTGGAAGCAGGATTGGGTGGCTACACCTTC. Protein: CASSLEAGLGGYTF.

This sequence joins TRBV7-2 and TRBJ1-6; D is perhaps TRBD1 (6 bases). CDR3 length: 18 residues. Between the trimmed V and J ends, which lost 2 bases and 3 bases, there was a span of 17 bases. Germline V gives CDR1 SGHTA, CDR2 FQGNSA. The CDR3 loop is CASSLSGPLRGYNSPLHF. In DNA form, the CDR3 reads TGTGCCAGCAGCTTAAGCGGTCCCCTCAGGGGCTATAATTCACCCCTCCACTTT. The entire variable domain, with the rest obtained from reference TRBV7-2 and TRBJ1-6, is as follows: GAGVSQSPSNKVTEKGKDVELRCDPISGHTALYWYRQSLGQGLEFLIYFQGNSAPDKSGLPSDRFSAERTGGSVSTLTIQRTQQEDSAVYLCASSLSGPLRGYNSPLHFGNGTRLTVT.

This chain connects TRBV4-3 to TRBJ1-2; no clear D. V was trimmed by 2 bases and J by 2 bases, leaving 9 bases between them. The CDR3 is 14 residues long. Per germline, CDR1 LGHNA and CDR2 YSLEER. The CDR3 region is CASSQTPINYGYTF. CDR3 DNA: TGCGCCAGCAGCCAAACACCGATCAACTATGGCTACACCTTC.

V is TRBV12-3 or TRBV12-4 and J is TRBJ1-4; 9 bases are a match to TRBD1. After removal of 6 bases from V and 5 bases from J, the junction contained 4 bases not matched to a gene. There are 14 residues in the CDR3. In DNA, the CDR3 is TGTGCCAGCAGAACGGACAGGGGCAATGAAAAACTGTTTTTT. As protein: CASRTDRGNEKLFF.

The chain links TRBV7-9 to TRBJ1-1; D not certain. Germline CDR1 reads SEHNR; CDR2 reads FQNEAQ (reference sequence). The CDR3 sequence is 15 residues long. Trimming removed 2 bases from V and 1 base from J, with 11 bases in between. The CDR3 region has the DNA TGTGCCAGCAGCTTAAAGGACGCGACGAACACTGAAGCTTTCTTT. Its translation is CASSLKDATNTEAFF.

The rearrangement joins TRBV4-1 to TRBJ2-1; TRBD1 agrees at 8 bases. V was clipped by 3 bases and J by 7 bases; unmatched bases: 8. Per the germline V gene, CDR1 is MGHRA and CDR2 is YSYEKL. The CDR3 runs 15 residues. The CDR3 is CASSQTGTGQNEQFF. DNA for the CDR3: TGCGCCAGCAGCCAGACCGGGACAGGTCAGAATGAGCAGTTCTTC.

In its sample, this clonotype was seen a few times. V and J are TRBV12-3 or TRBV12-4 and TRBJ1-4, with TRBD1 identical over 8 bases. The CDR3 loop spans 15 amino acids. Trimming at V came to 4 bases and at J to 7 bases, leaving 8 bases not matched to a gene. The DNA of the CDR3 is TGTGCCAGCAGTTCCCCAGGGGGCAGGATTGAAAAACTGTTTTTT. Protein product: CASSSPGGRIEKLFF.

This clonotype was observed a single time. The gene calls are TRBV9 and TRBJ1-2; D remains unclear. The CDR3 sequence is 12 residues long. Germline V gene sequence: CDR1 SGDLS, CDR2 YYNGEE. V dropped 2 bases and J dropped 5 bases, with 7 bases sitting between them. DNA for the CDR3: TGTGCCAGCAGCGTGGACTCTTATGGCTACACCTTC. Its translation is CASSVDSYGYTF.

This clonotype was counted between two and nine times. V and J are TRBV18 and TRBJ2-1; 14 positions agree with TRBD2. J lost 2 bases, V lost 6 bases, and 6 bases had no gene match. Germline CDR1 is KGHSH and CDR2 is LQKENI. CDR3 length: 17 residues. The CDR3 nucleotides read TGTGCCAGCTCCCCTAGACTAGCGGGAGGGCCCTACAATGAGCAGTTCTTC. Protein sequence: CASSPRLAGGPYNEQFF. Together with reference TRBV18 and TRBJ2-1, the CDR3 gives the full variable domain: NAGVMQNPRHLVRRRGQEARLRCSPMKGHSHVYWYRQLPEEGLKFMVYLQKENIIDESGMPKERFSAEFPKEGPSILRIQQVVRGDSAAYFCASSPRLAGGPYNEQFFGPGTRLTVL.

The chain uses TRBV12-3 or TRBV12-4 and TRBJ2-3; 9 nucleotides align to TRBD2. The ends lost 4 bases at V and 2 bases at J; junction bases unmatched: 1. The CDR3 spans 14 residues. The CDR3 is CASSWTSDTDTQYF. In nucleotides, the CDR3 is TGTGCCAGCAGTTGGACTAGCGACACAGATACGCAGTATTTT.

The CDR3 DNA sequence: TGTGCCAGCAGCTATATGGACAGGGAGGAATGCGGCTACACCTTC. Amino acid sequence: CASSYMDREECGYTF. This chain connects TRBV7-6 to TRBJ1-2; 8 positions agree with TRBD1. Trimming took 4 bases from V and 8 from J; bases not matched to a gene: 12. The CDR3 has 15 residues. CDR1 SGHVS and CDR2 FNYEAQ come from the germline V gene. The whole variable domain, filled in from reference TRBV7-6 and TRBJ1-2, reads GAGVSQSPRYKVTKRGQDVALRCDPISGHVSLYWYRQALGQGPEFLTYFNYEAQQDKSGLPNDRFSAERPEGSISTLTIQRTEQRDSAMYRCASSYMDREECGYTFGSGTRLTVV.

The chain recombines TRBV18 with TRBJ1-4; TRBD1 matches 8 bases. Trimming removed 3 bases from V and 5 bases from J; junction bases left unmatched: 17. Germline CDR1 reads KGHSH; CDR2 reads LQKENI. This CDR3 contains 19 residues. CDR3 DNA sequence: TGTGCCAGCTCACCTAACCAGGGGGCGCCGGAAACTATGAATGAAAAACTGTTTTTT. Translating gives CASSPNQGAPETMNEKLFF.

As DNA, the CDR3 is TGCGCCAGCAGCCAAGATTTTTCGGGGTTTTACAATGAGCAGTTCTTC. It is translated as CASSQDFSGFYNEQFF. The V gene is TRBV4-3, the J gene TRBJ2-1, with a tentative D call TRBD2 (5 bases). V was clipped by 0 bases and J by 4 bases, with 13 bases between them. The CDR3 is made up of 16 amino acids. Per the germline V gene, CDR1 is LGHNA and CDR2 is YSLEER.

This chain connects TRBV12-5 to TRBJ2-1; unclear D gene. V was shortened by 8 bases and J by 1 base, with 9 bases between the two germline ends. Germline V gives CDR1 LGHNT, CDR2 FRNRAP. CDR3 size: 13 residues. The CDR3 is CASQAESYNEQFF. CDR3 coding DNA: TGTGCTAGTCAGGCGGAGTCCTACAATGAGCAGTTCTTC.

V usage is TRBV5-1 and J usage is TRBJ2-7; 7 positions match TRBD1. The CDR3 is 14 amino acids. V gave up 1 base and J gave up 4 bases; unmatched junction bases: 5. CDR1 is SGHRS and CDR2 is YFSETQ in the germline V gene. The CDR3 DNA sequence: TGCGCCAGCAGCTTGAACCGGGACAGATACGAGCAGTACTTC. It encodes CASSLNRDRYEQYF.

The V and J genes are TRBV12-3 or TRBV12-4 and TRBJ1-4; D not certain. V gave up 4 bases and J gave up 8 bases, with 8 bases separating them. CDR3 length equals 12 residues. CDR3 protein: CASSSISEKLFF. CDR3 nucleotide sequence: TGTGCCAGCAGTTCTATTAGCGAAAAACTGTTTTTT.

This clonotype was recorded a few times. The chain has TRBV7-9 and TRBJ1-1, with D unresolved. The V gene's germline CDR1 is SEHNR and CDR2 FQNEAQ (reference sequence). The V end was cut by 4 bases, the J end by 4 bases, with 10 bases between. This CDR3 spans 13 amino acids. The CDR3 DNA sequence: TGTGCCAGCAGCTCACAGAGTACCACTGAAGCTTTCTTT. Residues: CASSSQSTTEAFF.

The CDR3 nucleotides read TGCAGTGCTAATGACAGGCTCTATGGCTACACCTTC. This sequence encodes CSANDRLYGYTF. The genes are TRBV20-1 and TRBJ1-2; maybe TRBD1 (6 bases). The germline V gene has CDR1 DFQATT and CDR2 SNEGSKA (reference sequence). The CDR3 is 12 residues long. The V and J ends lost 4 bases and 4 bases respectively, with 10 bases between them.

This clonotype was seen only a few times. This chain links TRBV12-5 with TRBJ1-1, with 9 bases lining up with TRBD1. CDR1 is LGHNT, CDR2 FRNRAP, per germline. The CDR3 runs to 15 residues. Trimming at V came to 6 bases and at J to 1 base, leaving 6 bases not matched to a gene. The CDR3 loop reads CASGPGQGTNTEAFF. Here the CDR3 DNA reads TGTGCTAGTGGCCCGGGACAGGGTACGAACACTGAAGCTTTCTTT.

Here the CDR3 DNA reads TGTGCCAGCAGCTCCGGACTAGTAGTCTACGAGCAGTACTTC. Translating it yields CASSSGLVVYEQYF. V is TRBV3-1 and J is TRBJ2-7; TRBD2 aligns across 7 bases. There are 14 residues in the CDR3. Losses at the gene ends were 5 bases for V and 3 bases for J; bases not matched to a gene: 7. CDR1 LGHDT and CDR2 YNNKEL come from the germline V gene (reference sequence).

Details on this clonotype: A read error may account for a junction end that differs from germline. The chain is built from TRBV12-3 or TRBV12-4 and TRBJ1-5; D call uncertain. The CDR3 loop spans 11 amino acids. In DNA form, the CDR3 reads TGTGCCAGCAGTTTTGGAGGAACCGGGAATTTT. Its translation is CASSFGGTGNF.

The chain joins TRBV28 to TRBJ2-7; no clear D gene. CDR3 length: 15 residues. Trimming removed 3 bases from V and 0 bases from J, with 12 bases in between. Per germline, CDR1 MDHEN and CDR2 SYDVKM. The chain's CDR3 is CASSFMGTSSYEQYF. The CDR3 region has the DNA TGTGCCAGCAGTTTCATGGGAACAAGCTCCTACGAGCAGTACTTC.

The chain combines TRBV6-2 or TRBV6-3 with TRBJ2-1, with TRBD2 matching over 8 bases. CDR3 length: 18 amino acids. CDR1 is MNHEY and CDR2 is SVGEGT in the germline V gene. Trimming cost V 2 bases and J 0 bases; bases outside gene matches: 9. The DNA for the CDR3 is TGTGCCAGCAGTTACAGCGGCGAGCGGGGGAGCTCCTACAATGAGCAGTTCTTC. This gives the protein CASSYSGERGSSYNEQFF.